This T cell receptor (beta chain) is drawn from a study of blood T cell repertoires in COVID-19. Study-wide background: Whether acute or convalescent, the COVID-19 samples came from the United States, Italy and Spain. T cells, B-cell-depleted T cells, or PBMCs provided the cDNA or gDNA that served as material.

Trimming removed 0 bases from V and 5 bases from J, with 7 bases in between. The length of the CDR3 is 13 residues. Germline V CDR1 and CDR2: MNHNY, SVGAGI (reference sequence). Authors' methods: Nucleated cell counts were estimated from reference gene primer amplification. Sequenced by immunoSEQ multiplex PCR; TCRdb stores in-frame clones only, minus some. The V and J calls and clone size were taken over from that table, and D and trimming were inferred from the DNA. The table has 160,000 or so clones, roughly nine tenths seen once. This clone was detected only a few times. The source of this sequence is a woman in her thirties or forties with acute or convalescent COVID-19. V and J are TRBV6-6 and TRBJ1-1, with no clear D. The sequenced material came from peripheral blood. The CDR3 bases are TGTGCCAGCAGTTACTCGGCCGGGACTGAAGCTTTCTTT. It is translated as CASSYSAGTEAFF.